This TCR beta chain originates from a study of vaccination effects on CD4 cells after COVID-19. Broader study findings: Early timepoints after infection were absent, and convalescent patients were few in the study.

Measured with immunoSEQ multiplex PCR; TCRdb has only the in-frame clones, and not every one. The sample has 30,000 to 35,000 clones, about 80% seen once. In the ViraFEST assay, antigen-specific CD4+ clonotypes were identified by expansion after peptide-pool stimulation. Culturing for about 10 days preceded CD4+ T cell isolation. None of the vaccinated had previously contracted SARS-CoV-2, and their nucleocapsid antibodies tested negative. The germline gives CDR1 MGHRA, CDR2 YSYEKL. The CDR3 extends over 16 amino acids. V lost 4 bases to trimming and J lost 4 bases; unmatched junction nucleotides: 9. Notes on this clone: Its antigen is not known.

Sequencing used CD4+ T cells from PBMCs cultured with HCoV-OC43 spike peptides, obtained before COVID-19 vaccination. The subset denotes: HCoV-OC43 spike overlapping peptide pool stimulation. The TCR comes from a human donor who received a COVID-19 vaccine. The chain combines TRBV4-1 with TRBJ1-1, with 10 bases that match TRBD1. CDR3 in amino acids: CASSPSPGQGGTEAFF. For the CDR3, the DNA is TGCGCCAGCAGCCCTTCTCCCGGACAGGGGGGCACTGAAGCTTTCTTT.